The clone carrying this TCR beta chain was counted ten times or more. Its antigen remains unidentified. The entry originates in a study of T cells in Graves' hyperthyroidism and ophthalmopathy. General study findings and limits: Blood held most thyroid clonotypes expanded above 0.001 frequency.

Amplification of TCR beta CDR3 regions was performed using RNA transcripts as template. HTBI primers were employed in a first-round RT-PCR of the TCR CDR3. TCRdb re-derived calls from the multiplex PCR reads in MiXCR, one entry per CDR3 protein. Counted here are hundreds of thousands of distinct CDR3 sequences, approximately 24% occurring once; the ten biggest clones make up 11%. The V and J ends lost 8 bases and 0 bases respectively, with 16 bases between them. The CDR3 covers 16 residues. Germline V gene data show CDR1 as WNHNN and CDR2 as SYGVQD (reference sequence). The chain is built from TRBV10-1 and TRBJ2-2; the D gene could be TRBD1 or TRBD2 (5 bases each). The sequenced sample was blood. The receptor was derived from a woman aged 30 to 39 with Graves' ophthalmopathy. The CDR3 nucleotides are TGCGCCAGCGCCGGGACGGGACGGTCGAACACCGGGGAGCTGTTTTTT. It translates to CASAGTGRSNTGELFF.